This T cell receptor beta chain was sequenced during a study of CD8 T cells in ankylosing spondylitis. Study-wide results and limits: Disease-associated clones were reportedly significantly overrepresented in matched ankylosing spondylitis synovial fluid. CD8+ disease-linked clones were present at relatively low frequencies in blood. Typical of ankylosing spondylitis blood, it appeared, was a TCR beta motif of under 10 highly homologous variants.

In this sample, this clonotype turned up many times. What it recognizes is unknown. Quantitative molecular-barcoded 5'-RACE generated the TCR beta libraries. TCRdb redid the calling of the 5' RACE reads with MiXCR, one entry per CDR3 protein. The table shows 200,000 to 300,000 distinct CDR3 sequences, with less than 10% occurring only once. CDR1 is DFQATT, CDR2 SNEGSKA, per germline (reference sequence). This CDR3 has 14 amino acids. Trimming took off 3 bases at V and 4 bases at J, with 15 bases between the two ends. The clonotype originates from a male donor with ankylosing spondylitis or in good health (not recorded which). This chain connects TRBV20-1 to TRBJ1-2; no reliable D call. The sample comprised blood, either unsorted or a sorted T cell fraction (not recorded which). Here the CDR3 reads CSAREGYGGYGYTF. In nucleotides, the CDR3 is TGCAGTGCTAGGGAAGGGTATGGTGGCTATGGCTACACCTTC.